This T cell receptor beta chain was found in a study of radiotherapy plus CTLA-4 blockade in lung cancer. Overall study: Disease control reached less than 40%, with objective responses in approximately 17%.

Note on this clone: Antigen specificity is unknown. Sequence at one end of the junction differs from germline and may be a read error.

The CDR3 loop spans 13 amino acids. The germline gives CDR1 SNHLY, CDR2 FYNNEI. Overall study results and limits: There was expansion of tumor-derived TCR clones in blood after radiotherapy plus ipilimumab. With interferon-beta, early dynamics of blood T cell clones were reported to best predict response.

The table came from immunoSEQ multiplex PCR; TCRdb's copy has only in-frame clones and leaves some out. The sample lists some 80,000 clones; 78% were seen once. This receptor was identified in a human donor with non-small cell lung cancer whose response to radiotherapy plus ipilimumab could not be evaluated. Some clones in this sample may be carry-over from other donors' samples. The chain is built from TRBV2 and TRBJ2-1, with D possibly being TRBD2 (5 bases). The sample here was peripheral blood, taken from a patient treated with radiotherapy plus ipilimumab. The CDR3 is CAGRPWEYNEQFF. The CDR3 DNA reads TGTGCCGGCAGACCCTGGGAGTACAATGAGCAGTTCTTC. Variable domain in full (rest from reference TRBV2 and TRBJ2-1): EPEVTQTPSHQVTQMGQEVILRCVPISNHLYFYWYRQILGQKVEFLVSFYNNEISEKSEIFDDQFSVERPDGSNFTLKIRSTKLEDSAMYFCAGRPWEYNEQFFGPGTRLTVL.